Listed here are 32 T cell receptor beta chains from one sample, sequenced in a study of T cells in Graves' hyperthyroidism and ophthalmopathy. The CDR3 regions of TCR beta were amplified from RNA transcripts. Using the HTBI primer set, a first-round RT-PCR was run on the TCR CDR3. TCRdb reprocessed the multiplex PCR reads via MiXCR and lists one record per CDR3 protein. Among 600,000 to 900,000 distinct CDR3 sequences, about a sixth were seen once, and the ten largest hold roughly 8%. The sequencing input was blood. The receptors were gathered from a man aged 18 to 29 with Graves' hyperthyroidism.

The chain uses TRBV7-9 and TRBJ1-2, with D possibly matching TRBD1 (5 bases). Germline CDR1 and CDR2: SEHNR and FQNEAQ (reference sequence). This CDR3 contains 18 residues. V dropped 4 bases and J dropped 0 bases, with 21 bases sitting between them. CDR3 sequence: CASSSRDGFVLANYGYTF. In DNA, the CDR3 is TGTGCCAGCAGCTCCCGGGACGGATTTGTCTTGGCTAACTATGGCTACACCTTC.

This rearrangement joins TRBV6-2 or TRBV6-3 to TRBJ2-3, with 9 positions matching TRBD1. The CDR3 runs 15 residues. The germline gives CDR1 MNHEY, CDR2 SVGEGT. The V gene end was trimmed by 5 bases and the J gene end by 4 bases; junction bases not matched to a gene: 7. The CDR3 sequence is CASSPGQGIADTQYF. The CDR3 coding sequence is TGTGCCAGCAGTCCTGGACAGGGGATCGCAGATACGCAGTATTTT.

This clonotype was seen many times. The gene calls are TRBV27 and TRBJ2-1; D unresolved. The CDR3 is made up of 13 amino acids. In germline, CDR1 is MNHEY, CDR2 SMNVEV (reference sequence). The V end lost 3 bases, the J end lost 8 bases, and 11 bases lay between the germline ends. The CDR3 reads CASSFGYRDEQFF. The DNA for the CDR3 is TGTGCCAGCAGTTTCGGGTATAGGGATGAGCAGTTCTTC.

In its sample, this clonotype was seen a few times. Relative to the germline gene, one junction end is altered; a read error may explain this. This chain uses TRBV5-1 with TRBJ2-2, with 10 bases that match TRBD2. CDR1 is SGHRS, CDR2 YFSETQ, per germline. The CDR3 consists of 16 residues. DNA of the CDR3: TGCGCCGGCAGCCCGAGCCCTCTAGCGGGAGTCGGGGAGCTGTTTTTT. Residues: CAGSPSPLAGVGELFF.

The sample holds many counts of this clonotype. The gene calls are TRBV19 and TRBJ1-1; 8 bases match TRBD1. CDR1 is LNHDA and CDR2 is SQIVND in the germline V gene (reference sequence). Trimming took 7 bases from V and 4 from J; bases not matched to a gene: 11. This CDR3 has 15 amino acids. The DNA for the CDR3 is TGTGCCAGTATCGGCAGGGGGCGTTTAGGCACTGAAGCTTTCTTT. Translation: CASIGRGRLGTEAFF.

The chain joins TRBV18 to TRBJ2-6; D gene uncertain. The CDR3 is made up of 17 amino acids. CDR1 is KGHSH, CDR2 LQKENI, per germline. With 6 bases removed from V and 0 bases from J, the gap between germline ends came to 15 bases. The CDR3 protein is CASSPMRSLSGANVLTF. The CDR3 nucleotides read TGTGCCAGCTCCCCGATGCGAAGTCTCTCTGGGGCCAACGTCCTGACTTTC.

This clonotype came up a few times. The gene calls are TRBV6-1 and TRBJ2-5; a weak D match, TRBD2 (5 bases). V was cut by 9 bases and J by 7 bases, with 21 bases left in between. The V gene's germline CDR1 is MNHNS and CDR2 SASEGT. CDR3 length equals 14 residues. The CDR3, as DNA: TGTGCCAGTGGGGAGAGGCCCGCCGAAGGGACCCAGTACTTC. Its protein product is CASGERPAEGTQYF.

This clonotype was observed at least ten times. The chain uses TRBV30 and TRBJ2-7; a weak D match, TRBD1 (6 bases). V lost 2 bases and J lost 5, with 10 bases in between. There are 12 residues in the CDR3. Germline assignment: CDR1 GTSNPN and CDR2 SVGIG (reference sequence). The CDR3 spells CAWSRQGNEQYF. The DNA of the CDR3 is TGTGCCTGGAGTCGTCAGGGGAACGAGCAGTACTTC.

In this sample, this clonotype turned up a few times. This rearrangement joins TRBV15 to TRBJ1-3; D gene ambiguous. This CDR3 is built from 11 residues. V was pared by 1 base and J by 5 bases, with 0 bases between. Looked up from germline, CDR1 is LNHNV and CDR2 is YYDKDF (reference sequence). The CDR3: CATSRGNTIYF. CDR3 DNA sequence: TGTGCCACCAGCAGAGGAAACACCATATATTTT.

This chain links TRBV10-1 with TRBJ1-1; possible D gene TRBD1, 6 bases. Trimming cost V 4 bases and J 7 bases, with 19 bases left between them. Germline CDR1 is WNHNN and CDR2 is SYGVQD (reference sequence). CDR3 length: 15 amino acids. CDR3 loop: CASSAPPQGWSEAFF. Here the CDR3 DNA reads TGCGCCAGCAGTGCTCCCCCACAGGGTTGGAGTGAAGCTTTCTTT.

This clonotype was detected a few times. The chain carries TRBV19 and TRBJ2-4, with D perhaps TRBD1 (6 bases). Between the trimmed V and J ends, which lost 5 bases and 0 bases, there was a span of 17 bases. CDR1 and CDR2 (germline): LNHDA, SQIVND (reference sequence). CDR3 length equals 17 residues. CDR3 in amino acids: CASSPRGGSKAKNIQYF. The DNA for the CDR3 is TGTGCCAGTAGTCCCCGAGGGGGTTCAAAAGCCAAAAACATTCAGTACTTC.

The rearrangement links TRBV3-1 to TRBJ2-7; D may be TRBD2 (7 bases). CDR1 LGHDT and CDR2 YNNKEL come from the germline V gene (reference sequence). Trimming removed 4 bases at V and 2 bases at J, with 15 bases between. The CDR3 is made up of 15 amino acids. The CDR3 DNA reads TGTGCCAGCAGCCCCACTGGGGGGGGCCCCTACGAGCAGTACTTC. Translated: CASSPTGGGPYEQYF.

This clonotype was observed many times. The V gene is TRBV30, the J gene TRBJ2-7; TRBD2 matches 8 bases. V was pared by 3 bases and J by 2 bases, with 9 bases of the junction left unmatched. The CDR3 is 15 residues long. From germline, CDR1 is GTSNPN and CDR2 SVGIG (reference sequence). The CDR3, as DNA: TGTGCCTGGAGCCCCCAGACTAGCGCGACCTACGAGCAGTACTTC. This encodes CAWSPQTSATYEQYF.

This clonotype was picked up many times. The chain carries TRBV7-9 and TRBJ2-5, with D uncertain. Looked up from germline, CDR1 is SEHNR and CDR2 is FQNEAQ (reference sequence). This CDR3 comprises 12 residues. Trimming shortened V by 1 base and J by 8 bases, and 8 bases separated the two germline ends. The CDR3 reads CASSLEDVTQYF. The CDR3 DNA reads TGTGCCAGCAGCTTAGAGGATGTCACCCAGTACTTC.

This clonotype was seen at least ten times. V and J are TRBV30 and TRBJ2-1, with TRBD2 matching 15 bases. The CDR3 contains 17 residues. Germline V gene sequence: CDR1 GTSNPN, CDR2 SVGIG (reference sequence). V was clipped by 6 bases and J by 3 bases; unmatched bases: 9. The CDR3 DNA is TGTGCCTGTCTCCAACCGGGACTAGCGGGAGGCTACAATGAGCAGTTCTTC. Translation: CACLQPGLAGGYNEQFF.

This clonotype was observed a handful of times. The J gene is TRBJ2-4, the V gene TRBV6-2 or TRBV6-3; 7 bases line up with TRBD1. V was pared by 6 bases and J by 7 bases, with 12 bases of the junction left unmatched. The V gene's germline CDR1 is MNHEY and CDR2 SVGEGT. This CDR3 spans 15 amino acids. The DNA for the CDR3 is TGTGCCAGCAGAGCGACAGGGTATGAATCGAACATTCAGTACTTC. Protein product: CASRATGYESNIQYF.

V is TRBV4-1 and J is TRBJ2-3; 7 bases are shared with TRBD2. Germline V gene sequence: CDR1 MGHRA, CDR2 YSYEKL. The CDR3 has 17 amino acids. With 4 bases clipped from V and 2 bases from J, the junction kept 12 bases outside the gene matches. This CDR3 reads CASSPTGNSGFTDTQYF. The CDR3, as DNA: TGCGCCAGCAGCCCAACGGGAAATAGCGGGTTCACAGATACGCAGTATTTT.

This clonotype was observed many times. The chain has TRBV12-3 or TRBV12-4 and TRBJ1-1; D might be TRBD1 (5 bases). The CDR3 runs to 14 residues. V gave up 5 bases and J gave up 6 bases, with 16 bases separating them. As DNA, the CDR3 is TGTGCCAGCAGTCCCGGGACGAGGGTATCTGAAGCTTTCTTT. This gives the protein CASSPGTRVSEAFF.

This clonotype was found a few times. This chain uses TRBV30 with TRBJ1-2; D may be TRBD1 (5 bases). Trimming shortened V by 4 bases and J by 6 bases, and 15 bases separated the two germline ends. The CDR3 totals 13 residues. CDR1 GTSNPN and CDR2 SVGIG come from the germline V gene (reference sequence). CDR3 protein: CAWKGEGLHGYTF. As DNA, the CDR3 is TGTGCCTGGAAAGGAGAGGGACTGCATGGCTACACCTTC.

V and J are TRBV29-1 and TRBJ2-7, with a possible D match to TRBD2 (6 bases). In germline, CDR1 is SQVTM, CDR2 ANQGSEA. This CDR3 spans 12 amino acids. Trimming left V 6 bases short and J 3 bases short, with 12 bases between. DNA for the CDR3: TGCAGCGTCCGGGGCGGGAACTACGAGCAGTACTTC. This translates into CSVRGGNYEQYF.

The chain carries TRBV3-1 and TRBJ2-6; no clear D. This CDR3 contains 15 residues. Between the trimmed V and J ends, which lost 6 bases and 1 base, there was a span of 10 bases. The germline V gene has CDR1 LGHDT and CDR2 YNNKEL (reference sequence). The CDR3 sequence is CASSPGWSGANVLTF. Here the CDR3 DNA reads TGTGCCAGCAGTCCCGGCTGGTCTGGGGCCAACGTCCTGACTTTC.

Here the CDR3 reads CASSDGLYYEQYF. CDR3 DNA: TGTGCCAGCAGTGACGGACTCTACTACGAGCAGTACTTC. The J gene is TRBJ2-7, the V gene TRBV6-2 or TRBV6-3; TRBD2 is a possible D gene (5 bases). V was shortened by 5 bases and J by 3 bases, with 11 bases between the two germline ends. Germline loops: CDR1 MNHEY, CDR2 SVGEGT. The CDR3 contains 13 residues.

This clonotype has more than one count but fewer than ten. V is TRBV20-1 and J is TRBJ2-7; possibly TRBD1 or TRBD2 for D (5 bases each). Germline CDR1 is DFQATT and CDR2 is SNEGSKA (reference sequence). This CDR3 has 15 amino acids. Deletions cut 4 bases from V and 4 bases from J, with 20 bases between. The CDR3, as DNA: TGCAGTGCTACGAGCCGTCGGGGTGGGACGTACGAGCAGTACTTC. This sequence encodes CSATSRRGGTYEQYF.

The chain uses TRBV5-1 and TRBJ2-2, with D possibly being TRBD1 (5 bases). Trimming took 0 bases from V and 3 from J, leaving 12 bases between them. This CDR3 contains 16 residues. Germline V gene data show CDR1 as SGHRS and CDR2 as YFSETQ. The CDR3 here is CASSLVGLDDTGELFF. Written as DNA, the CDR3 is TGCGCCAGCAGCTTGGTGGGGCTCGATGACACCGGGGAGCTGTTTTTT.

In its sample, this clonotype was seen many times. This chain links TRBV20-1 with TRBJ2-7; no clear D gene. This CDR3 has 15 residues. Germline CDR1 reads DFQATT; CDR2 reads SNEGSKA (reference sequence). Trimming shortened V by 0 bases and J by 3 bases, and 15 bases separated the two germline ends. The CDR3 region has the DNA TGCAGTGCTAGAGATGCCGGGCGATTTTACTACGAGCAGTACTTC. This translates into CSARDAGRFYYEQYF.

This clonotype was recorded many times. CDR3: CASSLRDYSNQPQHF. The CDR3 bases are TGTGCCAGCAGTTTGCGGGATTATAGCAATCAGCCCCAGCATTTT. The J gene is TRBJ1-5, the V gene TRBV12-3 or TRBV12-4; D gene ambiguous. Trimming pared 3 bases from V and 0 bases from J, leaving 9 bases between. The CDR3 is 15 amino acids.

This clonotype has only a few counts. V gene TRBV10-3 combines with J gene TRBJ2-3; unclear D gene. Trimming shortened V by 4 bases and J by 2 bases, and 7 bases separated the two germline ends. CDR1 ENHRY and CDR2 SYGVKD come from the germline V gene. CDR3 length: 13 residues. The CDR3 here is CAISASHTDTQYF. CDR3 nucleotide sequence: TGTGCCATCAGTGCCTCCCACACAGATACGCAGTATTTT.

A few counts support this clonotype. The V gene is TRBV7-8, the J gene TRBJ2-1; 13 bases fit TRBD2. This CDR3 spans 17 amino acids. V lost 5 bases to trimming and J lost 8 bases; unmatched junction nucleotides: 12. The V gene's germline CDR1 is SGHVS and CDR2 FQNEAQ. This CDR3 reads CASSLKRTSGSSDEQFF. CDR3 sequence (DNA): TGTGCCAGCAGCCTAAAAAGGACTAGCGGGAGTAGCGATGAGCAGTTCTTC.

This clonotype was seen ten or more times. The gene calls are TRBV20-1 and TRBJ2-5; 8 bases align to TRBD1. With V trimmed by 4 bases and J by 0 bases, 7 bases remained unmatched. Germline values: CDR1 DFQATT, CDR2 SNEGSKA (reference sequence). CDR3 length equals 15 residues. The CDR3 here is CSATPGQAYQETQYF. In nucleotides, the CDR3 is TGCAGTGCTACTCCGGGACAGGCCTACCAAGAGACCCAGTACTTC.

This rearrangement joins TRBV12-5 to TRBJ2-6, with 7 bases identical to TRBD2. The CDR3 is made up of 19 amino acids. Germline CDR1 is LGHNT and CDR2 is FRNRAP. V lost 4 bases, J lost 0 bases, and 12 bases stayed unmatched. The CDR3 sequence is CASGYSREGSGSGANVLTF. CDR3 sequence (DNA): TGTGCTAGTGGTTATTCTAGGGAGGGGTCGGGCTCTGGGGCCAACGTCCTGACTTTC.

This clonotype was counted at least ten times. The V call is TRBV28, the J call TRBJ2-7, with 8 bases lining up with TRBD2. The junction had 11 bases not matched to a gene; V was cut back by 4 bases and J by 6 bases. Germline loops: CDR1 MDHEN, CDR2 SYDVKM. CDR3 size: 15 residues. CDR3 DNA: TGTGCCAGCAGTTCTCGCAGAGGACTAGCAGGCGAGCAGTACTTC. Protein sequence: CASSSRRGLAGEQYF.

This clonotype has at least ten counts. The rearrangement links TRBV2 to TRBJ1-5; D is ambiguous. The germline gives CDR1 SNHLY, CDR2 FYNNEI. V gave up 3 bases and J gave up 2 bases, with 8 bases separating them. The CDR3 sequence is 14 residues long. The CDR3 sequence is CASSDGQGNQPQHF. CDR3 DNA sequence: TGTGCCAGCAGTGATGGTCAGGGCAATCAGCCCCAGCATTTT.